This record concerns one T cell receptor (beta chain) sequence. Its antigen is not known. This specimen belongs to a study of OX40 agonist ivuxolimab in advanced cancers. Overall study results and limits: Relative to CD4+ cells, CD8+ T cells on average had more expanded clones.

Trimming left V 6 bases short and J 2 bases short, with 13 bases between. This CDR3 region has 15 residues. CDR1 is MDHEN and CDR2 is SYDVKM in the germline V gene. Data came from immunoSEQ multiplex PCR; TCRdb stores just in-frame clones and leaves some out. The data contain 60,000 or so clones, 85% to 90% of them singletons. The sample here was CD4+ or CD8+ T cells sorted from blood, taken in a trial of the OX40 agonist ivuxolimab. The chain couples TRBV28 to TRBJ1-4, with a tentative D call TRBD1 (6 bases). The sequence was collected from an adult with an advanced solid tumor such as melanoma, head and neck, liver or kidney cancer. CDR3 residues: CASSIYRVTNEKLFF. The CDR3 coding sequence is TGTGCCAGCAGCATATACAGGGTCACTAATGAAAAACTGTTTTTT. Supplemented by reference TRBV28 and TRBJ1-4, the full variable domain reads DVKVTQSSRYLVKRTGEKVFLECVQDMDHENMFWYRQDPGLGLRLIYFSYDVKMKEKGDIPEGYSVSREKKERFSLILESASTNQTSMYLCASSIYRVTNEKLFFGSGTQLSVL.